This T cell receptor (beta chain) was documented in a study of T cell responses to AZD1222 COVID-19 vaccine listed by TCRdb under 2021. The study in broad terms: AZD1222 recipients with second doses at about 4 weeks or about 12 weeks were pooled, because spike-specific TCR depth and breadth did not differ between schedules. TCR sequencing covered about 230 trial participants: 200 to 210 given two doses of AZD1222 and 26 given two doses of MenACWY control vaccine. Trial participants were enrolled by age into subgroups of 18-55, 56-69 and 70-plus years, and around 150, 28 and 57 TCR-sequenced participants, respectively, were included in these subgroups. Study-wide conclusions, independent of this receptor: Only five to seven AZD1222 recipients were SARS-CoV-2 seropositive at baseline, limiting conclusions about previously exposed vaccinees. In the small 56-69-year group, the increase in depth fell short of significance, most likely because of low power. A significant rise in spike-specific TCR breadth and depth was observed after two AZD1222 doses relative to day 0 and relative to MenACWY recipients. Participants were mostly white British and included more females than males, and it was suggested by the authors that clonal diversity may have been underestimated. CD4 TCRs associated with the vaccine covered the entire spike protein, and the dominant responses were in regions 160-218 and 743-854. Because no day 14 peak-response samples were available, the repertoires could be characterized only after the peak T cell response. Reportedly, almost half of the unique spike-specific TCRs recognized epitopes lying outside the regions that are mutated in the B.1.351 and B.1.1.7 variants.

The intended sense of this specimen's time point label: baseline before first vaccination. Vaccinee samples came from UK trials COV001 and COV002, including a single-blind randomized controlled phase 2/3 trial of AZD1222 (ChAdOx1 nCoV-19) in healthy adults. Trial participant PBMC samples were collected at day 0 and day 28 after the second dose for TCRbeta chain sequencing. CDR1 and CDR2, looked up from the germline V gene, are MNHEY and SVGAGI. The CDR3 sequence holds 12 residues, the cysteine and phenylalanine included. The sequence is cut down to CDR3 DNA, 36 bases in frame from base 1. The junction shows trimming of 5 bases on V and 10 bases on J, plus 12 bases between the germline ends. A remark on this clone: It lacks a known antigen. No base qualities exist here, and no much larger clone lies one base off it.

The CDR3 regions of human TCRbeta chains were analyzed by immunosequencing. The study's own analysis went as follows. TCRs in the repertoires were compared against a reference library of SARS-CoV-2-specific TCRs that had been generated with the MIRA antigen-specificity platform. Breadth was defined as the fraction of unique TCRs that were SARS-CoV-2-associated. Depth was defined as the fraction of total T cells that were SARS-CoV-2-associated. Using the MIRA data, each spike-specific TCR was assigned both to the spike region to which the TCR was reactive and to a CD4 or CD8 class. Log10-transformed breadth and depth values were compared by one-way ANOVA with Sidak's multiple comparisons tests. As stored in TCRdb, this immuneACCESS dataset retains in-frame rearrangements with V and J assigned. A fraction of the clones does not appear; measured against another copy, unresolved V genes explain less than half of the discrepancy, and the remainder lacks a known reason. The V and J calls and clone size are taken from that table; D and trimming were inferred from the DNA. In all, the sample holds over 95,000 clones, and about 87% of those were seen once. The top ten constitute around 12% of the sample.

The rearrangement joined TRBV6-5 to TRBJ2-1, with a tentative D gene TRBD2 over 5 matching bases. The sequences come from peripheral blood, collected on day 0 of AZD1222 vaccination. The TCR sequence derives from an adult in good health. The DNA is TGTGCCAGCAGTAGGGAGTCAGGCGAGCAGTTCTTC. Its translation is CASSRESGEQFF.